This passage covers 31 T cell receptor beta chains from one sample sequenced in a study of T cell repertoires in cytomegalovirus infection. TCRdb reprocessed the reads with MiXCR, giving one entry per CDR3 protein. The repertoire holds 650,000 to 900,000 distinct CDR3 sequences, with 32% as singletons. No antigens are known for them. The source was cultured CD8+ T cells from PBMCs, collected from culture after CMV antigen stimulation. These receptors all stem from a human donor in good health (CMV status not recorded). Some clones in this sample may be carry-over from other donors' samples.

The chain recombines TRBV7-6 with TRBJ2-1; D remains ambiguous. This CDR3 region has 13 residues. Germline lookup yields CDR1 SGHVS and CDR2 FNYEAQ. Trimming stripped 1 base from V and 5 bases from J, with 6 bases between. The CDR3 nucleotides read TGTGCCAGCAGCTTAGTGGCCCACAATGAGCAGTTCTTC. Translating gives CASSLVAHNEQFF.

At least ten counts were recorded for this clonotype. V gene TRBV7-8 combines with J gene TRBJ2-3; 10 bases agree with TRBD2. CDR3 length equals 14 residues. Germline CDR1 and CDR2: SGHVS and FQNEAQ. The V gene end was trimmed by 6 bases and the J gene end by 4 bases; junction bases not matched to a gene: 4. Written as DNA, the CDR3 is TGTGCCAGCAGATCTAGCGGGGGCGCAGATACGCAGTATTTT. Its protein is CASRSSGGADTQYF.

The chain joins TRBV7-6 to TRBJ1-1; no definite D call. The V end lost 5 bases, the J end lost 6 bases, and 10 bases lay between the germline ends. This CDR3 has 12 amino acids. Germline V gene sequence: CDR1 SGHVS, CDR2 FNYEAQ. The CDR3 loop reads CASSPRAPEAFF. CDR3 in DNA: TGTGCCAGCAGCCCTCGGGCCCCTGAAGCTTTCTTT. Using reference TRBV7-6 and TRBJ1-1 for the parts outside the CDR3, the full variable domain is GAGVSQSPRYKVTKRGQDVALRCDPISGHVSLYWYRQALGQGPEFLTYFNYEAQQDKSGLPNDRFSAERPEGSISTLTIQRTEQRDSAMYRCASSPRAPEAFFGQGTRLTVV.

In this sample, this clonotype turned up a few times. This chain joins TRBV4-1 and TRBJ1-1; D is unclear. The V gene lost 1 base and the J gene lost 0 bases, with 12 bases spanning the gap. Germline values: CDR1 MGHRA, CDR2 YSYEKL. The CDR3 consists of 16 residues. CDR3: CASSQVAQSMNTEAFF. Here the CDR3 DNA reads TGCGCCAGCAGCCAAGTTGCCCAGAGTATGAACACTGAAGCTTTCTTT.

This sequence joins TRBV20-1 and TRBJ2-3; 12 bases fit TRBD2. The CDR3 has 16 amino acids. Trimming took 1 base from V and 1 from J; bases not matched to a gene: 3. Germline V gives CDR1 DFQATT, CDR2 SNEGSKA (reference sequence). The CDR3 sequence: CSARVRTSGGTDTQYF. The CDR3 coding sequence is TGCAGTGCTAGAGTCCGGACTAGCGGGGGCACAGATACGCAGTATTTT.

This clonotype was counted ten times or more. This chain uses TRBV7-2 with TRBJ2-1; TRBD1 agrees at 9 bases. V was clipped by 5 bases and J by 3 bases; unmatched bases: 8. The CDR3 has 16 residues. CDR1 and CDR2 from the germline V gene are SGHTA and FQGNSA. The CDR3 bases are TGTGCCAGCAGCCCGGGACAGGGTAAACACTACAATGAGCAGTTCTTC. It yields the protein CASSPGQGKHYNEQFF.

The genes are TRBV6-1 and TRBJ1-3; D remains ambiguous. V was shortened by 3 bases and J by 3 bases, with 6 bases between the two germline ends. The CDR3 has 13 residues. Germline V gives CDR1 MNHNS, CDR2 SASEGT. The CDR3 region is CASSDYSGNTIYF. The CDR3 coding sequence is TGTGCCAGCAGTGATTACAGTGGAAACACCATATATTTT.

This clonotype showed up many times. V gene TRBV4-1 combines with J gene TRBJ2-5, with D possibly TRBD1 on 6 matching bases. Germline V CDR1 and CDR2: MGHRA, YSYEKL. Trimming removed 4 bases from V and 3 bases from J, with 12 bases in between. The CDR3 is 14 residues long. Here the CDR3 DNA reads TGCGCCAGCAGCCGGGGGCAGTACAAAGAGACCCAGTACTTC. The encoded protein is CASSRGQYKETQYF.

As regards this clonotype: A much larger clone is a single base away; this may be a read error. This chain uses TRBV20-1 with TRBJ2-5, with D possibly being TRBD1 or TRBD2 (5 bases each). This CDR3 has 13 amino acids. V shed 1 base and J shed 5 bases, with 11 bases lying between them. From germline, CDR1 is DFQATT and CDR2 SNEGSKA (reference sequence). Here the CDR3 reads CSARVRGVETQYF. The DNA of the CDR3 is TGCAGTGCTAGAGTTAGGGGAGTTGAGACCCAGTACTTC.

This clonotype was counted many times. The chain uses TRBV7-2 and TRBJ1-2; 8 bases align to TRBD1. This CDR3 region has 14 residues. The germline CDR1 and CDR2 sequences are SGHTA and FQGNSA. The junction had 8 bases not matched to a gene; V was cut back by 9 bases and J by 2 bases. The CDR3 sequence: CARALQGGNYGYTF. Written as DNA, the CDR3 is TGTGCCAGGGCCTTACAGGGGGGGAACTATGGCTACACCTTC.

This clonotype has only a few counts. This sequence joins TRBV5-4 and TRBJ1-1; 8 bases are shared with TRBD1. Per germline, CDR1 SGHNT and CDR2 YYREEE (reference sequence). CDR3 length: 21 residues. V lost 0 bases and J lost 1; bases outside the gene matches: 20. The chain's CDR3 is CASSLVGLATGQVHWNTEAFF. For the CDR3, the DNA is TGTGCCAGCAGCTTGGTCGGCTTGGCAACGGGACAGGTCCACTGGAACACTGAAGCTTTCTTT.

This chain uses TRBV9 with TRBJ1-2; possible D gene TRBD1, 5 bases. V shed 0 bases and J shed 4 bases, with 13 bases lying between them. This CDR3 spans 15 amino acids. Germline CDR1 SGDLS, CDR2 YYNGEE. The CDR3 spells CASSVAAGVVYGYTF. CDR3 nucleotides: TGTGCCAGCAGCGTAGCCGCGGGGGTGGTCTATGGCTACACCTTC.

Many counts were recorded for this clonotype. The chain is built from TRBV12-3 or TRBV12-4 and TRBJ2-1; 11 bases are shared with TRBD2. This CDR3 contains 15 residues. Unmatched junction bases numbered 9, after V lost 7 bases and J lost 7 bases. The CDR3 coding sequence is TGTGCCAGCACCAAAGGTAGCGGGGGGGGGAATGAGCAGTTCTTC. It specifies CASTKGSGGGNEQFF.

V and J are TRBV9 and TRBJ2-4, with 12 bases that match TRBD2. The germline V gene has CDR1 SGDLS and CDR2 YYNGEE. This CDR3 comprises 16 residues. J lost 1 base, V lost 4 bases, and 3 bases had no gene match. CDR3 sequence reads: CASSPGLAGAKNIQYF. The CDR3 DNA sequence: TGTGCCAGCAGCCCCGGACTAGCGGGGGCCAAAAACATTCAGTACTTC. The variable domain in full, completed from reference TRBV9 and TRBJ2-4, reads DSGVTQTPKHLITATGQRVTLRCSPRSGDLSVYWYQQSLDQGLQFLIQYYNGEERAKGNILERFSAQQFPDLHSELNLSSLELGDSALYFCASSPGLAGAKNIQYFGAGTRLSVL.

The rearrangement links TRBV4-2 to TRBJ2-7; 8 bases align to TRBD1. V dropped 3 bases and J dropped 4; count of bases not matched to a gene: 8. This CDR3 contains 15 residues. In germline, CDR1 is LGHNA, CDR2 YNFKEQ. For the CDR3, the DNA is TGTGCCAGCAGCCAGCAGGACAGGGAGAGGTACGAGCAGTACTTC. This translates into CASSQQDRERYEQYF.

This clonotype was seen a handful of times. V gene TRBV12-3 or TRBV12-4 combines with J gene TRBJ1-2; maybe TRBD1 (5 bases). The CDR3 loop spans 15 amino acids. The ends were cut back, 1 base at V and 2 bases at J, with 11 bases in the middle. DNA for the CDR3: TGTGCCAGCAGTTTAGTGTCACCAGGGAACTATGGCTACACCTTC. Amino acids: CASSLVSPGNYGYTF.

Worth noting for this clonotype: A junction boundary mismatches the germline segment, possibly from a read error. DNA for the CDR3: TGTGCCAGCAGCTACTTCCGGACAGGAACGGGCTACACCTTC. This translates into CASSYFRTGTGYTF. This chain connects TRBV6-2 or TRBV6-3 to TRBJ1-2, with 7 bases aligning to TRBD1. The CDR3 covers 14 residues. Germline V gene sequence: CDR1 MNHEY, CDR2 SVGEGT.

On this clonotype: A much larger clone sits a single nucleotide away, making a read error possible. This rearrangement joins TRBV7-2 to TRBJ2-7; the D gene could be TRBD1 or TRBD2 (6 bases each). The CDR3 is 15 amino acids. The germline V gene has CDR1 SGHTA and CDR2 FQGNSA. CDR3 in DNA: TGTGCCTGCAGCTTAGGAGGGGGGTGGGCTTACGAGCAGTACTTC. Its translation is CACSLGGGWAYEQYF.

V usage is TRBV28 and J usage is TRBJ1-2; perhaps TRBD1 as D (5 bases). This CDR3 has 13 amino acids. Germline CDR1 reads MDHEN; CDR2 reads SYDVKM. V was shortened by 10 bases and J by 7 bases, with 19 bases between the two germline ends. CDR3 amino acids: CATREDGGIGYTF. The CDR3 DNA reads TGTGCCACCCGGGAGGACGGGGGAATTGGCTACACCTTC.

V is TRBV9 and J is TRBJ2-1; D ambiguous. Germline-derived CDR1 and CDR2 are SGDLS and YYNGEE. This CDR3 is built from 15 residues. Trimming took 0 bases from V and 4 from J, leaving 11 bases between them. The CDR3 bases are TGTGCCAGCAGCGTAGGCGGTGGGGTGTACAATGAGCAGTTCTTC. Encoded protein: CASSVGGGVYNEQFF.

The chain has TRBV4-1 and TRBJ2-1; TRBD1 or TRBD2 may be the D gene (5 bases each). The V gene lost 0 bases and the J gene lost 6 bases, with 12 bases spanning the gap. This CDR3 has 15 amino acids. Germline CDR1 MGHRA, CDR2 YSYEKL. The CDR3: CASSQDPPGSNEQFF. Here the CDR3 DNA reads TGCGCCAGCAGCCAAGACCCCCCAGGGAGCAATGAGCAGTTCTTC.

This chain connects TRBV2 to TRBJ2-7; 11 bases agree with TRBD2. The CDR3 totals 15 residues. Per the germline V gene, CDR1 is SNHLY and CDR2 is FYNNEI. V lost 8 bases, J lost 5 bases, and 11 bases stayed unmatched. The CDR3 loop is CASSRTSGSRDEQYF. CDR3 DNA: TGTGCCAGCTCCCGGACTAGCGGGTCGAGGGACGAGCAGTACTTC.

This chain links TRBV6-5 with TRBJ2-3; TRBD1 might be the D (5 bases). The CDR3 is 15 amino acids. CDR1 is MNHEY and CDR2 is SVGAGI in the germline V gene. V was pared by 2 bases and J by 5 bases, with 14 bases between. The CDR3 spells CASSYAQGRRDTQYF. The CDR3 DNA sequence: TGTGCCAGCAGTTACGCCCAGGGTCGGAGAGATACGCAGTATTTT.

This clonotype occurred many times. The rearrangement uses TRBV7-2 and TRBJ1-5; D unclear. The CDR3 consists of 13 residues. Germline CDR1 is SGHTA and CDR2 is FQGNSA. The ends were cut back, 1 base at V and 7 bases at J, with 8 bases in the middle. CDR3 in DNA: TGTGCCAGCAGCTTAGTAGCGGGCCAGCCCCAGCATTTT. As protein: CASSLVAGQPQHF.

This clonotype was counted a few times. An end of the junction does not agree with germline; a read error may underlie this. The CDR3 region has the DNA TGTGCTAGCAGCTTAGGTGGGGGGGGGGATGAGCAGTTCTTC. As protein: CASSLGGGGDEQFF. The chain joins TRBV7-7 to TRBJ2-1, with TRBD2 identical over 7 bases. Germline V gene lookup returns CDR1 SSHAT and CDR2 FNYEAQ (reference sequence). The CDR3 spans 14 residues. The full variable domain, completed using reference TRBV7-7 and TRBJ2-1, is GAGVSQSPRYKVTKRGQDVTLRCDPISSHATLYWYQQALGQGPEFLTYFNYEAQPDKSGLPSDRFSAERPEGSISTLTIQRTEQRDSAMYRCASSLGGGGDEQFFGPGTRLTVL.

In its sample, this clonotype was seen many times. The chain is built from TRBV12-3 or TRBV12-4 and TRBJ2-1, with 9 positions matching TRBD1. The CDR3 consists of 15 residues. V was clipped by 6 bases and J by 8 bases; unmatched bases: 11. CDR3 in amino acids: CASRTGTGKGDEQFF. For the CDR3, the DNA is TGTGCCAGCAGGACCGGGACAGGGAAGGGGGATGAGCAGTTCTTC.

The genes are TRBV4-2 and TRBJ1-2; TRBD1 agrees at 7 bases. Germline V gene data show CDR1 as LGHNA and CDR2 as YNFKEQ. The CDR3 covers 14 residues. The J segment lost 8 bases and the V segment lost 6 bases, leaving 12 bases of the junction unmatched. The chain's CDR3 is CASSPNRQGRGYTF. The CDR3 bases are TGTGCCAGCAGTCCTAACCGACAGGGCCGCGGCTACACCTTC.

The chain joins TRBV7-6 to TRBJ1-2; 7 bases are a match to TRBD1. V trimming: 1 base; J trimming: 4 bases; junction bases outside the gene matches: 6. The CDR3 consists of 15 residues. Germline V gene sequence: CDR1 SGHVS, CDR2 FNYEAQ. CDR3 protein: CASSLGTGAGYGYTF. As DNA, the CDR3 is TGTGCCAGCAGCTTAGGAACAGGGGCGGGCTATGGCTACACCTTC.

The rearrangement uses TRBV27 and TRBJ2-3; D is unclear. Germline CDR1 reads MNHEY; CDR2 reads SMNVEV (reference sequence). The CDR3 is 13 residues long. Trimming shortened V by 0 bases and J by 6 bases, and 7 bases separated the two germline ends. CDR3 protein: CASSLSRLDTQYF. The CDR3, as DNA: TGTGCCAGCAGTTTATCGAGGCTGGATACGCAGTATTTT.

The genes are TRBV27 and TRBJ2-1, with 7 bases fitting TRBD1. The germline gives CDR1 MNHEY, CDR2 SMNVEV (reference sequence). J was trimmed by 3 bases and V by 7 bases; bases with no gene match: 3. This CDR3 has 13 residues. The chain's CDR3 is CASKRTGYNEQFF. CDR3 nucleotides: TGTGCCAGCAAACGGACAGGCTACAATGAGCAGTTCTTC.

This clonotype was counted between two and nine times. The J gene is TRBJ2-2, the V gene TRBV6-2 or TRBV6-3; no clear D gene. CDR3 size: 14 residues. From germline, CDR1 is MNHEY and CDR2 SVGEGT. The ends were cut back, 3 bases at V and 2 bases at J, with 7 bases in the middle. The CDR3 reads CASSYWDNTGELFF. CDR3 DNA sequence: TGTGCCAGCAGTTATTGGGATAACACCGGGGAGCTGTTTTTT.